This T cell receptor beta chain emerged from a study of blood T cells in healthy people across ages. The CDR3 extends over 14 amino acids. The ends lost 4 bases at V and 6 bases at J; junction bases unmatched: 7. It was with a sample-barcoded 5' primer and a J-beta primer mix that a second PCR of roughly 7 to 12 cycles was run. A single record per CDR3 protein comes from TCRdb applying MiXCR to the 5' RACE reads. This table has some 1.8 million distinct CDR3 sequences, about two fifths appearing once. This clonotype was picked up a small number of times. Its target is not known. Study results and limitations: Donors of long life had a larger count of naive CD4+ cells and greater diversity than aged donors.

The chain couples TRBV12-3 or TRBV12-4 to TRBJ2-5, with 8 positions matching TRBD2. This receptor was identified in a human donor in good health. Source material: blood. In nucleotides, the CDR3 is TGTGCCAGCAGTTACGGGGGGGCCGGGAAGACCCAGTACTTC. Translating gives CASSYGGAGKTQYF.